This T cell receptor (beta chain) was observed in a study of T cells after yellow fever vaccination. Study background: Those fractions that held only low numbers of cells were prepared using the SMART-Seq v4 Ultra Low Input RNA kit.

Researchers made TCR cDNA using 5'RACE template switching, and this step added a universal primer site and UMIs. TCRdb reprocessed the 5' RACE reads via MiXCR and lists one record per CDR3 protein. The table shows a few hundred thousand distinct CDR3 sequences, with about 15% occurring only once. Study-wide findings and caveats: In post-booster samples, most primary-vaccination clones reappeared (about 95% CD4, nearly 90% CD8). Compared with primary, the secondary response was weaker and peaked at day 5, not 15.

Germline-derived CDR1 and CDR2 are SGHAT and FQNNGV. The CDR3 has 13 residues. Comments on this clonotype: The antigen is not known. A junction boundary mismatches the germline segment, possibly from a read error.

The receptor's source is a man aged 18 to 29 who received the YFV17D yellow fever vaccine. This rearrangement joins TRBV11-2 to TRBJ1-2; 12 bases agree with TRBD1. The sample in question was PBMCs, obtained 5 to 6 days after the first yellow fever vaccination. The CDR3 is CASRGTGGYGYIF. CDR3 DNA: TGTGCCAGCAGGGGGACAGGGGGCTATGGCTACATCTTC. The full variable domain, completed using reference TRBV11-2 and TRBJ1-2, is EAGVAQSPRYKIIEKRQSVAFWCNPISGHATLYWYQQILGQGPKLLIQFQNNGVVDDSQLPKDRFSAERLKGVDSTLKIQPAKLEDSAVYLCASRGTGGYGYIFGSGTRLTVV.